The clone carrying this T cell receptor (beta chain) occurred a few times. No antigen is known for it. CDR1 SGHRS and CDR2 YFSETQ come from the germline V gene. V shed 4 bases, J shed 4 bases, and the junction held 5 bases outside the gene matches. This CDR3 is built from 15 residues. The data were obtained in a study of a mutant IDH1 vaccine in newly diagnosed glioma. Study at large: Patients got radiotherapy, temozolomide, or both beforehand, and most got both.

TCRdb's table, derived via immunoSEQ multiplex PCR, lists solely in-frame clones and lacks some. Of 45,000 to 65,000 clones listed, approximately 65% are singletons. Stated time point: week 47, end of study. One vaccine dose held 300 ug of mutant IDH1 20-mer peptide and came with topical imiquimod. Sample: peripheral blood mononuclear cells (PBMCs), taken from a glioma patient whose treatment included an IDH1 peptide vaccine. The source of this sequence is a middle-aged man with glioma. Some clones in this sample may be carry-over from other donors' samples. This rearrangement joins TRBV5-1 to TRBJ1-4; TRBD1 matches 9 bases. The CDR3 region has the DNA TGCGCCAGCAGCCGACAGGGGGGCTTTAATGAAAAACTGTTTTTT. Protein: CASSRQGGFNEKLFF.